This is a list of T cell receptor beta chains from one sample in a study of T-cell memory formation after mild COVID-19. TCRdb reprocessed the 5' RACE reads with MiXCR, giving one entry per CDR3 protein. The sample holds about 470,000 distinct CDR3 sequences, roughly 25% seen once. The specimen was PBMCs or a T cell subset sorted from them (not recorded which). The origin of the receptors is an adult woman who had mild COVID-19 (a few samples of this study predate the infection). Cell type and time point are not known. CDR3s include the opening cysteine and the closing phenylalanine or tryptophan. A D gene is named only where the DNA matches it firmly. Only part of the rows carry a size: once, few, many, or a class if the clone is expanded.

J gene: TRBJ2-3
V gene: TRBV29-1
D gene: .
clone size: .
CDR3 protein: CSVEERPGRLSTDTQYF
CDR3 DNA: TGCAGCGTTGAAGAGCGGCCAGGGAGGCTTAGTACAGATACGCAGTATTTT

J gene: TRBJ2-5
V gene: TRBV11-2
D gene: .
clone size: once
CDR3 protein: CASSLAFGLKETQYF
CDR3 DNA: TGTGCCAGCAGCTTAGCCTTTGGACTCAAAGAGACCCAGTACTTC

J gene: TRBJ1-2
V gene: TRBV7-9
D gene: TRBD1
clone size: .
CDR3 protein: CASSLAYGDSNYGYTF
CDR3 DNA: TGTGCCAGCAGCTTAGCGTATGGGGACAGTAACTATGGCTACACCTTC

J gene: TRBJ2-6
V gene: TRBV12-3/TRBV12-4
D gene: TRBD1
clone size: .
CDR3 protein: CASSPGRQGEGGANVLTF
CDR3 DNA: TGTGCCAGCAGCCCAGGCCGGCAGGGGGAAGGTGGGGCCAACGTCCTGACTTTC

J gene: TRBJ2-5
V gene: TRBV7-8
D gene: .
clone size: .
CDR3 protein: CASSLQGFETQYF
CDR3 DNA: TGTGCCAGCAGCTTACAGGGGTTTGAGACCCAGTACTTC

J gene: TRBJ2-3
V gene: TRBV20-1
D gene: .
clone size: few
CDR3 protein: CSARDAEILPDTQYF
CDR3 DNA: TGCAGTGCTAGAGATGCCGAGATACTCCCAGATACGCAGTATTTT

J gene: TRBJ2-3
V gene: TRBV14
D gene: .
clone size: few
CDR3 protein: CASSQQLDTQYF
CDR3 DNA: TGTGCCAGCAGCCAACAGTTAGATACGCAGTATTTT

J gene: TRBJ2-4
V gene: TRBV24-1
D gene: .
clone size: .
CDR3 protein: CATSDGSANIQYF
CDR3 DNA: TGTGCCACCAGTGATGGTTCGGCAAACATTCAGTACTTC

J gene: TRBJ2-1
V gene: TRBV11-2
D gene: TRBD2
clone size: few
CDR3 protein: CASSLDLLAGPEGEQFF
CDR3 DNA: TGTGCCAGCAGCTTAGATCTTCTAGCGGGCCCGGAGGGGGAGCAGTTCTTC

J gene: TRBJ2-7
V gene: TRBV3-1
D gene: TRBD2
clone size: .
CDR3 protein: CASSARLAGDYEQYF
CDR3 DNA: TGTGCCAGCAGCGCGCGACTAGCGGGAGACTACGAGCAGTACTTC

J gene: TRBJ1-1
V gene: TRBV7-7
D gene: .
clone size: .
CDR3 protein: CASSPQLRSTEAFF
CDR3 DNA: TGTGCCAGCAGCCCACAGCTGAGGAGTACTGAAGCTTTCTTT

J gene: TRBJ2-7
V gene: TRBV5-1
D gene: TRBD1
clone size: .
CDR3 protein: CASMYSGTGVGEQYF
CDR3 DNA: TGCGCCAGTATGTACTCCGGGACAGGGGTGGGGGAGCAGTACTTC

J gene: TRBJ2-1
V gene: TRBV10-3
D gene: TRBD2
clone size: few
CDR3 protein: CAIESSGTGSSYNEQFF
CDR3 DNA: TGTGCCATCGAGTCTAGCGGAACAGGCAGCTCCTACAATGAGCAGTTCTTC

J gene: TRBJ2-4
V gene: TRBV29-1
D gene: .
clone size: few
CDR3 protein: CSVETGGGDIQYF
CDR3 DNA: TGCAGCGTTGAAACAGGGGGAGGGGACATTCAGTACTTC

J gene: TRBJ2-7
V gene: TRBV4-3
D gene: .
clone size: few
CDR3 protein: CASSQSTQGGKQYF
CDR3 DNA: TGCGCCAGCAGCCAGTCAACCCAGGGTGGAAAGCAGTACTTC

J gene: TRBJ2-2
V gene: TRBV11-1
D gene: TRBD2
clone size: few
CDR3 protein: CASSLILAGFANTGELFF
CDR3 DNA: TGTGCCAGCAGTTTAATCCTAGCGGGATTCGCGAACACCGGGGAGCTGTTTTTT

J gene: TRBJ2-4
V gene: TRBV4-3
D gene: TRBD2
clone size: .
CDR3 protein: CASSQDWGGPIAKNIQYF
CDR3 DNA: TGCGCCAGCAGCCAAGATTGGGGGGGTCCCATAGCCAAAAACATTCAGTACTTC

J gene: TRBJ2-7
V gene: TRBV12-3/TRBV12-4
D gene: TRBD2
clone size: .
CDR3 protein: CASSLGWGLEESYEQYF
CDR3 DNA: TGTGCCAGCAGTTTAGGCTGGGGACTAGAAGAATCCTACGAGCAGTACTTC

J gene: TRBJ1-1
V gene: TRBV7-9
D gene: TRBD1
clone size: many
CDR3 protein: CASSLGTGPVNTEAFF
CDR3 DNA: TGTGCCAGCAGCTTGGGGACAGGGCCTGTGAACACTGAAGCTTTCTTT

J gene: TRBJ2-5
V gene: TRBV4-3
D gene: TRBD1
clone size: few
CDR3 protein: CASSRQGQQETQYF
CDR3 DNA: TGCGCCAGCAGCCGCCAGGGACAGCAAGAGACCCAGTACTTC

J gene: TRBJ1-1
V gene: TRBV7-9
D gene: .
clone size: few
CDR3 protein: CASSPWGRMDTEAFF
CDR3 DNA: TGTGCCAGCAGCCCATGGGGCAGGATGGACACTGAAGCTTTCTTT